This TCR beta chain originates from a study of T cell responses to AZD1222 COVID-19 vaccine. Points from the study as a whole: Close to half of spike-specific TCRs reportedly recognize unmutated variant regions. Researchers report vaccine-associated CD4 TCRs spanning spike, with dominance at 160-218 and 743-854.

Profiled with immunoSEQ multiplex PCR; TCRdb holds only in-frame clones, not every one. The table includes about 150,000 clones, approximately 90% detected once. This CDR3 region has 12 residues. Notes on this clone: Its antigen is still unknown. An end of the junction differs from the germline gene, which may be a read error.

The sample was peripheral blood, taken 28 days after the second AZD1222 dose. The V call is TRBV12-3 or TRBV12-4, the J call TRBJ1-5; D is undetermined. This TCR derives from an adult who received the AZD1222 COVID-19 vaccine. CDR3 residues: CASSSGLPQVFF. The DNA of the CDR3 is TGTGCCAGCAGCTCGGGCCTTCCCCAAGTTTTTTTT.